This T cell receptor beta chain is from a study of cytotoxic CD8 clonotypes in ibrutinib-treated CLL. Clones were sequenced by immunoSEQ multiplex PCR, and TCRdb holds only the in-frame ones, with some missing. The repertoire has tens of thousands of clones, around 75% of them found once; the top ten carry more than 25%. Germline CDR1 reads MNHEY; CDR2 reads SMNVEV (reference sequence). CDR3 size: 14 residues. After removal of 5 bases from V and 2 bases from J, the junction contained 4 bases not matched to a gene. The TCR originated in a human donor with chronic lymphocytic leukemia. This rearrangement joins TRBV27 to TRBJ2-5, with 8 positions matching TRBD1. The source material was PBMCs, sampled after 24 months of ibrutinib treatment. The CDR3 nucleotides are TGTGCCAGCAGTGGACAGGGCGTTCAAGAGACCCAGTACTTC. Its protein product is CASSGQGVQETQYF.